This T cell receptor (beta chain) was sequenced for a study of T cells in Graves' hyperthyroidism and ophthalmopathy (dated by TCRdb to the late 2010s). Some background on the complete study: To identify distinguishing TCR V-J signatures, a discovery cohort of some 99 patients was used, comprising 40 to 45 with Graves' ophthalmopathy and around 60 with stable Graves' hyperthyroidism. After sampling, hyperthyroidism patients received methimazole starting at 30 mg daily, and ophthalmopathy patients received high-dose intravenous methylprednisolone. For training and testing, the 100 or so patients in the discovery cohort were randomly divided in a 7:3 ratio. The paper reports TCR Vbeta CDR3 sequencing of roughly 140 peripheral blood samples: 43 ophthalmopathy, around 80 hyperthyroidism and roughly 17 progressor patients. Prospective prediction of ophthalmopathy was tested in an independent validation cohort of 18 to 20 hyperthyroidism patients and some 17 patients who later progressed to ophthalmopathy. The study also compared thyroid tissue and blood T-cell repertoires from five or six Graves' hyperthyroidism patients.

The germline V gene gives CDR1 as MNHNS and CDR2 as SASEGT. The CDR3 contains 13 residues, cysteine and phenylalanine counted. Just the 39-base CDR3 DNA is kept, in frame starting at base 1. The junction carries 8 bases between V and J, which are trimmed by 0 bases and 6 bases respectively. Patients with uncontrolled infections, other autoimmune diseases, pregnancy or lactation were excluded. Diagnoses were established on the basis of clinical symptoms, serum thyroxine and TRAb, thyroid ultrasound, and orbital computed tomography. Total RNA was extracted using Trizol reagent, and RNA quality was assessed on an Agilent 2100 Bioanalyzer. Results the study describes overall, beyond this receptor: Sample size was not statistically predetermined, and blinding of investigators to group allocation was not performed. Ophthalmopathy was separated from stable hyperthyroidism by a 13 V-J signature model, with about 88% sensitivity and roughly 81% specificity obtained in cross-validation and 80%/75% obtained in testing. In validation, the model predicted progression to ophthalmopathy with 65% to 71% sensitivity and about 72% specificity, a median of 6.5 months before onset. Most expanded thyroid clonotypes (frequency above 0.001) were also detected in blood, suggesting blood repertoires may reflect thyroid immune responses.

Regarding this clonotype: Its antigen remains undetermined. A much more abundant neighbour one base away suggests this may be a read error.

TCR beta CDR3 regions were amplified from RNA transcripts. The first round of RT-PCR for the TCR CDR3 was performed with the HTBI primer set and the Qiagen OneStep RT-PCR kit. A second multiplex PCR round built the libraries, followed by size selection and purification. The libraries were sequenced on an Illumina HiSeq2000 using paired-end 100 bp reads. The published analysis was carried out like this. Raw data were processed with SOAPnuke, discarding reads with adapters, uncalled bases, mean Phred below 15, or no exact constant-primer or identifier match. COPE v1.2.5 was used to merge the high-quality paired reads, and each unique nucleotide sequence was defined as a clonotype. MiTCR v1.1 was used to align the clonotypes against IMGT TRBV, TRBD and TRBJ reference segments. Analysis was restricted to V-J combinations with a frequency above 0.0001, which covered about 99% of repertoires. A TCS score was defined as the ratio between F50 (clonal expansion) and ExV (chaos), using BLOSUM62-based TCRdist between CDR3 peptides within each V-J. Welch's t-statistics and random forest reduced some 510 V-J features to around 14, which were used in a naive Bayes classifier (R e1071). Thyroid-blood repertoire similarity was quantified with the Morisita-Horn index. TCRdb ran its own pipeline on the public reads, namely fastp trimming at Q25 and MiXCR clone calling, and kept in-frame beta chains. Identical CDR3 proteins give one entry, which carries the most common genes and DNA. TCRdb, rather than the study authors, made the V and J calls. The sample table holds 600,000 to 700,000 distinct CDR3 sequences, of which less than 45% were seen once. The top ten clones comprise roughly 7.2% of the sample.

The rearranged segments are TRBV6-1 and TRBJ1-2; the D gene remains uncertain. The sequencing sample was made of peripheral blood or thyroid tissue (not recorded which). This receptor was taken from an adult man with Graves' disease, either hyperthyroidism or ophthalmopathy (not recorded which). At the DNA level, the sequence is TGTGCCAGCAGTGAAGCGCGGGGAGATGGCTACACCTTC. The encoded protein is CASSEARGDGYTF.